A selection of T cell receptor beta chains follows, all from one sample in a study of blood T cell repertoires in COVID-19. Clones were read by immunoSEQ multiplex PCR, and TCRdb kept only the in-frame ones, dropping some. The sample contains around 250,000 clones, roughly 84% of which appear only once. Input material: peripheral blood. Receptors originate from a middle-aged woman who had recovered from COVID-19. The CDR3 runs from the conserved cysteine through the conserved F or W. A D gene is named only where the DNA matches it firmly. A clone size is listed for some rows: how often the clone was seen (once, few, many), or a class if it is expanded.

v_call	d_call	j_call	clone_size	cdr3_nt	cdr3_aa
TRBV7-8	TRBD1	TRBJ1-5	-	TGTGCCAGCAGCTGGGACAGGGGTGGCAATCAGCCCCAGCATTTT	CASSWDRGGNQPQHF
TRBV20-1	-	TRBJ1-2	-	TGCAGTGCTAGTGGGCAGGGCCGAGGCACCTTC	CSASGQGRGTF
TRBV28	TRBD1	TRBJ1-4	-	TGTGCCAGCAGTTTAACGCAGGGGGCGAGGGGGAAACTGTTTTTT	CASSLTQGARGKLFF
TRBV19	-	TRBJ2-2	-	TGTGCTGCCACACCGACAGCCCTGGGCGGGGAGCTGTTTTTT	CAATPTALGGELFF
TRBV27	TRBD1	TRBJ1-4	-	TGTGCCAGCAGCTCTCTGACAGGGGCGCCTAATGAAAAACTGTTTTTT	CASSSLTGAPNEKLFF
TRBV5-1	-	TRBJ1-1	-	TGCGCCAGCAGCTTGGGACAAACTGAAGCTTTCTTT	CASSLGQTEAFF
TRBV30	-	TRBJ1-3	-	TGTGCCTGGAGTGTATCCGTCGGCTCTGGAAACACCATATATTTT	CAWSVSVGSGNTIYF
TRBV19	TRBD1	TRBJ2-7	-	TGTGCCAGTAGTGTCGCGGGACAGGGGTTGTACGAGCAGTACTTC	CASSVAGQGLYEQYF
TRBV10-3	-	TRBJ1-1	-	TGTGCCATCACAGGCAGTGTGAACACTGAAGCTTTCTTT	CAITGSVNTEAFF
TRBV28	-	TRBJ2-5	-	TGTGCCAGCAGTTCACCCGGGGGACCCTGGGAGACCCAGTACTTC	CASSSPGGPWETQYF
TRBV19	TRBD1	TRBJ2-6	-	TGTGCCAGTAGTAGAGGGACAGGGGTGTCTGGGGCCAACGTCCTGACTTTC	CASSRGTGVSGANVLTF
TRBV5-4	-	TRBJ2-2	few	TGTGCCAGCGGACATTTCGCGAACACCGGGGAGCTGTTTTTT	CASGHFANTGELFF
TRBV3-1/TRBV3-2	-	TRBJ2-7	-	TGTGCCAGCAGCCAAGCTCCCCCCCTCGAGCAGTACTTC	CASSQAPPLEQYF
TRBV18	-	TRBJ2-6	-	TGTGCCAGCTCACCCAGTCACTCTGGGGCCAACGTCCTGACTTTC	CASSPSHSGANVLTF
TRBV28	-	TRBJ1-6	-	TGTGCCAGTAGGGACTACCTTGCTTCTCCCCTCCACTTT	CASRDYLASPLHF
TRBV27	-	TRBJ2-3	once	TGTGCCAGCAGTTTCCGGACTCTACCCTCGCCAGATACGCAGTATTTT	CASSFRTLPSPDTQYF
TRBV5-4	-	TRBJ2-1	-	TGTGCCAGCAGCGCGCGGGGCCCCAATGAGCAGTTCTTC	CASSARGPNEQFF
TRBV3-1/TRBV3-2	-	TRBJ1-3	-	TGTGCCAGCAGCCGGAACACCGCGGCCTCTGGAAACACCATATATTTT	CASSRNTAASGNTIYF
TRBV3-1/TRBV3-2	-	TRBJ2-7	-	TGTGCCAGCAGACCAAGTGGACAGAGGGCCTACGAGCAGTACTTC	CASRPSGQRAYEQYF
TRBV7-9	TRBD2	TRBJ2-3	-	TGTGCCAGCAGCTTGAAAGCGGGGGACGATACGCAGTATTTT	CASSLKAGDDTQYF
TRBV6-5	-	TRBJ1-5	-	TGTGCCAGCAGTTACTCAGGGGGGGGAGGCAATCAGCCCCAGCATTTT	CASSYSGGGGNQPQHF
TRBV30	-	TRBJ2-5	-	TGTGCCTGGACCACGCAGCAAGAGACCCAGTACTTC	CAWTTQQETQYF
TRBV5-4	-	TRBJ2-7	-	TGTGCCAGCAGCCTCGGGATGGGGGGCTACGAGCAGTACTTC	CASSLGMGGYEQYF
TRBV19	TRBD1	TRBJ2-7	-	TGTGCCAGTAGTCCACGACAGGGTGACTACGAGCAGTACTTC	CASSPRQGDYEQYF
TRBV28	TRBD2	TRBJ2-7	-	TGTGCCAGCAGTTTAAAGGCGGGGGGGAGGAACGAGCAGTACTTC	CASSLKAGGRNEQYF
TRBV2	-	TRBJ1-6	-	TGTGCCAGCCGAGGACAAGGAAATTCACCCCTCCACTTT	CASRGQGNSPLHF
TRBV11-3	-	TRBJ2-7	-	TGTGCCAGCCTCCCCGGAGGGCGCCCCCACGAGCAGTACTTC	CASLPGGRPHEQYF
TRBV6-6	TRBD1	TRBJ1-5	-	TGTGCCAGCAGTACGGGACAGCGTTATAGCAATCAGCCCCAGCATTTT	CASSTGQRYSNQPQHF
TRBV19	TRBD1	TRBJ2-1	-	TGTGCCAGTACCAGTTCGGGGACAGGCGCCTACAATGAGCAGTTCTTC	CASTSSGTGAYNEQFF
TRBV28	TRBD1	TRBJ1-1	-	TGTGCCAGCAGTGCCTCGACAGGGGACGTAGAAGCTTTCTTT	CASSASTGDVEAFF
TRBV7-9	TRBD1	TRBJ1-1	-	TGTGCCAGCAGCGAGGATGCCGGGACAGGGGGCTTGTACGCTTTCTTT	CASSEDAGTGGLYAFF
TRBV5-3	-	TRBJ1-2	-	TGTGCCAGAAGCTTGGACCAGGTGCTTATGGATGGCTACACCTTC	CARSLDQVLMDGYTF
TRBV7-9	TRBD2	TRBJ2-5	-	TGTGCCAGCAGCTTAGCGCTAAGACCTAGCGGGGGGGCCGAAGAGACCCAGTACTTC	CASSLALRPSGGAEETQYF
TRBV27	-	TRBJ2-7	-	TGTGCCAGCAGTTTATCGGTTGGGGGGACCTACGAGCAGTACTTC	CASSLSVGGTYEQYF
TRBV2	-	TRBJ1-5	-	TGTGCCAGCAAGACCCAACAGGGTGGCAATCAGCCCCAGCATTTT	CASKTQQGGNQPQHF
TRBV4-1	TRBD1	TRBJ1-4	-	TGCGCCAGCAGCCAGGGTCCGGGACAGAGGAATGAAAAACTGTTTTTT	CASSQGPGQRNEKLFF